Presented here are 29 T cell receptor beta chains from one specimen sequenced in a study of cytomegalovirus exposure and HLA in healthy donors (dated by TCRdb to about 2017). The library came from the immunoSEQ multiplex PCR assay. For the multiplex PCR, a mixture combining 60 forward primers for TCR Vbeta segments and 13 reverse primers for TCR Jbeta segments was used. TCRdb carries this immuneACCESS record with in-frame sequences only. Its versions omit some clonotypes, under half of them owing to an unresolved V gene in the studies checked, with the rest unexplained. The sample yields approximately 160,000 clones; roughly 74% were counted once. The ten largest account for 4.9% of the sample. Material: PBMCs. All receptors come from a male donor in good health and CMV-seronegative.

This rearrangement joins TRBV6-4 to TRBJ1-4; 9 nucleotides match TRBD1. With 6 bases clipped from V and 2 bases from J, the junction kept 7 bases outside the gene matches. The germline V gene has CDR1 MRHNA and CDR2 SNTAGT. The CDR3 runs 16 residues. The CDR3 here is CASRVRDRATNEKLFF. The DNA for the CDR3 is TGTGCCAGCAGGGTTCGGGACAGGGCTACTAATGAAAAACTGTTTTTT.

The rearrangement joins TRBV28 to TRBJ1-2; 8 bases agree with TRBD1. Per the germline V gene, CDR1 is MDHEN and CDR2 is SYDVKM. CDR3 length: 13 amino acids. J gave up 1 base and V 6 bases, and 1 base lay outside the gene matches. The CDR3 bases are TGTGCCAGCAGCGACAGGGGTAACTATGGCTACACCTTC. Amino acid sequence: CASSDRGNYGYTF.

Here the CDR3 reads CASSVAGLALYQETQYF. The CDR3 region has the DNA TGTGCCAGCAGCGTAGCAGGACTAGCCTTGTACCAAGAGACCCAGTACTTC. The chain is built from TRBV9 and TRBJ2-5, with 8 bases aligning to TRBD2. V trimming: 0 bases; J trimming: 0 bases; junction bases outside the gene matches: 7. The CDR3 covers 17 residues. Looked up from germline, CDR1 is SGDLS and CDR2 is YYNGEE.

The chain joins TRBV4-1 to TRBJ2-7, with TRBD1 as a possible D gene (6 bases). The CDR3 extends over 15 amino acids. V shed 5 bases and J shed 7 bases, with 21 bases lying between them. CDR1 is MGHRA and CDR2 is YSYEKL in the germline V gene. In DNA form, the CDR3 reads TGCGCCAGCAGCTCTTTCGGGGCAGGGGCAGGGGAGCAGTACTTC. This sequence encodes CASSSFGAGAGEQYF.

A few counts support this clone. This chain joins TRBV10-3 and TRBJ2-1; 9 bases fit TRBD2. V was clipped by 3 bases and J by 8 bases; unmatched bases: 5. Germline V gives CDR1 ENHRY, CDR2 SYGVKD. The CDR3 has 14 amino acids. Here the CDR3 reads CAISDGGGGDEQFF. CDR3 sequence (DNA): TGTGCCATCAGTGATGGCGGGGGGGGCGATGAGCAGTTCTTC.

This chain connects TRBV6-1 to TRBJ2-1; 11 bases agree with TRBD1. The junction had 3 bases not matched to a gene; V was cut back by 6 bases and J by 2 bases. The CDR3 is made up of 15 amino acids. Germline V lookup: CDR1 MNHNS, CDR2 SASEGT. Here the CDR3 reads CASRGQGVPYNEQFF. CDR3 bases: TGTGCCAGCAGGGGACAGGGGGTCCCCTACAATGAGCAGTTCTTC.

The J gene is TRBJ1-1, the V gene TRBV5-1; TRBD1 is a possible D gene (5 bases). Germline-derived CDR1 and CDR2 are SGHRS and YFSETQ. The CDR3 loop spans 12 amino acids. The V gene lost 2 bases and the J gene lost 7 bases, with 9 bases spanning the gap. Here the CDR3 reads CASSFQGIEAFF. The CDR3 bases are TGCGCCAGCAGCTTCCAGGGAATTGAAGCTTTCTTT.

The chain couples TRBV19 to TRBJ2-1; D is perhaps TRBD2 (5 bases). Trimming left V 5 bases short and J 13 bases short, with 18 bases between. Per germline, CDR1 LNHDA and CDR2 SQIVND (reference sequence). CDR3 length: 13 residues. CDR3 region: CASSPPRTSPQFF. CDR3 in DNA: TGTGCCAGTAGTCCACCTCGGACTTCCCCCCAGTTCTTC.

The chain has TRBV20-1 and TRBJ2-1; tentative D call: TRBD2 (6 bases). Trimming pared 6 bases from V and 10 bases from J, leaving 13 bases between. This CDR3 has 11 amino acids. From germline, CDR1 is DFQATT and CDR2 SNEGSKA (reference sequence). The CDR3 loop reads CSATGTVEQFF. The CDR3 DNA reads TGCAGTGCCACCGGGACTGTCGAGCAGTTCTTC.

CDR3: CASSVRGQDGYTF. The CDR3 DNA reads TGTGCCAGCAGTGTCAGGGGGCAGGATGGCTACACCTTC. The rearrangement links TRBV6-5 to TRBJ1-2, with TRBD1 identical over 8 bases. With V trimmed by 5 bases and J by 6 bases, 5 bases remained unmatched. CDR1 and CDR2 from the germline V gene are MNHEY and SVGAGI. The CDR3 covers 13 residues.

This clone came up a few times. The V call is TRBV4-1, the J call TRBJ2-7, with 9 bases aligning to TRBD2. The V gene end was trimmed by 1 base and the J gene end by 2 bases; junction bases not matched to a gene: 3. This CDR3 is built from 15 residues. CDR1 and CDR2 (germline): MGHRA, YSYEKL. CDR3 amino acids: CASSQAPSGAYEQYF. The CDR3 nucleotides read TGCGCCAGCAGCCAAGCCCCTAGCGGGGCCTACGAGCAGTACTTC.

This chain uses TRBV5-1 with TRBJ2-5, with 13 bases fitting TRBD2. The CDR3 is 17 amino acids. V was clipped by 3 bases and J by 5 bases; unmatched bases: 10. The germline V gene encodes CDR1 SGHRS and CDR2 YFSETQ. CDR3 loop: CASSSRTSGGGLETQYF. Here the CDR3 DNA reads TGCGCCAGCAGCTCCCGGACTAGCGGGGGTGGGCTGGAGACCCAGTACTTC.

CDR3 in DNA: TGTGCCAGCAGCAGACAGAACACAGATACGCAGTATTTT. It yields the protein CASSRQNTDTQYF. The chain carries TRBV7-2 and TRBJ2-3; D possibly corresponds to TRBD1 (5 bases). V lost 5 bases to trimming and J lost 2 bases, with 8 bases between them. Looked up from germline, CDR1 is SGHTA and CDR2 is FQGNSA. This CDR3 has 13 residues.

The rearrangement links TRBV4-1 to TRBJ2-6; TRBD2 matches 7 bases. The CDR3 extends over 17 amino acids. Germline CDR1 is MGHRA and CDR2 is YSYEKL. The junction had 6 bases not matched to a gene; V was cut back by 1 base and J by 3 bases. The CDR3 here is CASSQVGGVLGANVLTF. The CDR3 coding sequence is TGCGCCAGCAGCCAAGTTGGGGGGGTGCTTGGGGCCAACGTCCTGACTTTC.

Written as DNA, the CDR3 is TGTGCCAGCAGTTTCATGGGCGCTGAAGCTTTCTTT. The encoded protein is CASSFMGAEAFF. The chain recombines TRBV27 with TRBJ1-1; no definite D call. V shed 3 bases and J shed 6 bases, with 8 bases lying between them. Per germline, CDR1 MNHEY and CDR2 SMNVEV (reference sequence). The CDR3 has 12 amino acids.

The rearrangement joins TRBV6-1 to TRBJ2-5; 8 bases align to TRBD1. Germline assignment: CDR1 MNHNS and CDR2 SASEGT. This CDR3 contains 13 residues. Germline trimming cut 7 bases from V and 4 bases from J; bases unmatched to any gene: 5. CDR3 nucleotides: TGTGCCAGCAAACCGACAGGGGTAGAGACCCAGTACTTC. It encodes CASKPTGVETQYF.

The gene calls are TRBV9 and TRBJ2-1; D gene ambiguous. This CDR3 is built from 15 residues. The germline V gene has CDR1 SGDLS and CDR2 YYNGEE. Deletions cut 3 bases from V and 0 bases from J, with 10 bases between. This CDR3 is CASSGQRSSYNEQFF. In nucleotides, the CDR3 is TGTGCCAGCAGCGGGCAGCGAAGCTCCTACAATGAGCAGTTCTTC.

This clone was seen a few times. The J gene is TRBJ1-5, the V gene TRBV25-1; tentative D call: TRBD1 (6 bases). The CDR3 runs to 15 residues. V gave up 2 bases and J gave up 4 bases, with 12 bases separating them. Per the germline V gene, CDR1 is MGHDK and CDR2 is SYGVNS. CDR3 loop: CASSEAGTPNQPQHF. CDR3 DNA sequence: TGTGCCAGCAGTGAAGCCGGGACACCAAATCAGCCCCAGCATTTT.

A remark on this clone: Distinct nucleotide sequences in the sample also encode this CDR3. J is TRBJ1-2 and V is TRBV20-1; no clear D. Per the germline V gene, CDR1 is DFQATT and CDR2 is SNEGSKA (reference sequence). The CDR3 is 10 amino acids. The V and J ends lost 4 bases and 6 bases respectively, with 6 bases between them. DNA of the CDR3: TGCAGTGCTACCGGGGATGGCTACACCTTC. This encodes CSATGDGYTF.

In this sample, this clone turned up once. The chain employs TRBV9 and TRBJ2-3; TRBD2 matches at 9 bases. V dropped 0 bases and J dropped 6; count of bases not matched to a gene: 5. The CDR3 loop spans 15 amino acids. Germline-derived CDR1 and CDR2 are SGDLS and YYNGEE. DNA of the CDR3: TGTGCCAGCAGCGTAGGCGGGAGGGCCGGGGATACGCAGTATTTT. It yields the protein CASSVGGRAGDTQYF.

V gene TRBV28 combines with J gene TRBJ1-4; the D gene is possibly TRBD1 (5 bases). Trimming removed 8 bases from V and 8 bases from J, with 15 bases in between. The CDR3 loop spans 13 amino acids. The germline CDR1 and CDR2 sequences are MDHEN and SYDVKM. The DNA of the CDR3 is TGTGCCAGCGCGGGGGGGGGAAGGGAAAAACTGTTTTTT. Its translation: CASAGGGREKLFF.

This clone was seen a handful of times. The V call is TRBV5-1, the J call TRBJ2-1; possible D gene TRBD2, 5 bases. CDR1 and CDR2 from the germline V gene are SGHRS and YFSETQ. Trimming shortened V by 6 bases and J by 5 bases, and 9 bases separated the two germline ends. This CDR3 has 12 residues. This CDR3 reads CASNDGNNEQFF. In DNA form, the CDR3 reads TGCGCCAGCAACGACGGGAACAATGAGCAGTTCTTC.

The chain is built from TRBV7-3 and TRBJ2-5; tentatively, D is TRBD1 (5 bases). CDR1 is SGHTA and CDR2 is FQGTGA in the germline V gene. CDR3 length: 13 amino acids. The germline V and J ends were trimmed by 6 bases and 5 bases, with 13 bases remaining between them. CDR3 region: CASSLPPGETQYF. The CDR3 DNA is TGTGCCAGCAGTCTACCTCCAGGGGAGACCCAGTACTTC.

This clone has only one observation. The chain combines TRBV6-5 with TRBJ2-6; unclear D gene. Deletions cut 5 bases from V and 0 bases from J, with 8 bases between. Germline CDR1 MNHEY, CDR2 SVGAGI. The CDR3 covers 15 residues. The CDR3 nucleotides are TGTGCCAGCAGTGTCAGTGACTCTGGGGCCAACGTCCTGACTTTC. It translates to CASSVSDSGANVLTF.

The chain is built from TRBV9 and TRBJ2-3; D is perhaps TRBD2 (5 bases). V lost 0 bases, J lost 10 bases, and 18 bases lay in between. The CDR3 has 15 residues. Germline CDR1 reads SGDLS; CDR2 reads YYNGEE. The CDR3 here is CASSVERVAVIAQYF. The CDR3 region has the DNA TGTGCCAGCAGCGTAGAGAGGGTAGCAGTGATCGCGCAGTATTTT.

The V call is TRBV19, the J call TRBJ2-5, with TRBD1 matching over 8 bases. The J call may be wrong; the DNA end is better matched by TRBJ2-7. There are 14 residues in the CDR3. CDR1 is LNHDA, CDR2 SQIVND, per germline (reference sequence). CDR3 protein: CASSVGQGMSEQYF. The CDR3 region has the DNA TGTGCCAGTAGTGTTGGACAGGGTATGAGCGAGCAGTACTTC.

The chain joins TRBV5-1 to TRBJ2-3; 9 bases map to TRBD2. The V gene end was trimmed by 0 bases and the J gene end by 5 bases; junction bases not matched to a gene: 10. Germline V CDR1 and CDR2: SGHRS, YFSETQ. The CDR3 runs 17 residues. The CDR3 region is CASSLVGGGGAQDTQYF. As DNA, the CDR3 is TGCGCCAGCAGCTTGGTAGGAGGCGGGGGGGCCCAAGATACGCAGTATTTT.

The gene calls are TRBV7-9 and TRBJ2-1; maybe TRBD2 (5 bases). V dropped 1 base and J dropped 7 bases, with 14 bases sitting between them. Germline CDR1 reads SEHNR; CDR2 reads FQNEAQ (reference sequence). The CDR3 has 15 residues. The CDR3 DNA follows: TGTGCCAGCAGCTTAGTCCGGGCAAGAGGGAATGAGCAGTTCTTC. It codes for CASSLVRARGNEQFF.

The V and J genes are TRBV4-1 and TRBJ1-3; 7 bases map to TRBD1. This CDR3 is 17 amino acids long. With 6 bases clipped from V and 0 bases from J, the junction kept 11 bases outside the gene matches. Per germline, CDR1 MGHRA and CDR2 YSYEKL. The CDR3 protein is CASSRTGEISSGNTIYF. The CDR3 nucleotides read TGCGCCAGCAGTCGGACAGGCGAGATAAGCTCTGGAAACACCATATATTTT.